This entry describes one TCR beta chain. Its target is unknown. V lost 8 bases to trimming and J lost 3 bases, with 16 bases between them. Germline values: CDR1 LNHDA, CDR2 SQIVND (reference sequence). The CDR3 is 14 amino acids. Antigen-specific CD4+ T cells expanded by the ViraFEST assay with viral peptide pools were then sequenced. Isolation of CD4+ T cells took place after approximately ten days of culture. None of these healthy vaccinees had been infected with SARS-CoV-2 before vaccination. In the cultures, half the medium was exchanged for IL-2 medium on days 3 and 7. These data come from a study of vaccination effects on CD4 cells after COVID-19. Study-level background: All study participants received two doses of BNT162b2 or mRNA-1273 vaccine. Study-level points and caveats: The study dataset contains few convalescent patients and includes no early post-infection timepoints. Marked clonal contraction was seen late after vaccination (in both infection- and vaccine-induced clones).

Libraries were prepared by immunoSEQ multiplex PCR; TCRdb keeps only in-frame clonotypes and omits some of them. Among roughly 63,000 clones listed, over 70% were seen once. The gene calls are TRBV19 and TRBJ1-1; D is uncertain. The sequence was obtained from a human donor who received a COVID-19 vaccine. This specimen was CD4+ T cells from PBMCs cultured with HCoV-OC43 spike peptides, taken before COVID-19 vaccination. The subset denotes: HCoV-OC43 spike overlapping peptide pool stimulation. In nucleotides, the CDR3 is TGTGCCAGTCGCGGGCAGGTGGTCCACACTGAAGCTTTCTTT. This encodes CASRGQVVHTEAFF. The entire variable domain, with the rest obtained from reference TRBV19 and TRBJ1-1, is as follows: DGGITQSPKYLFRKEGQNVTLSCEQNLNHDAMYWYRQDPGQGLRLIYYSQIVNDFQKGDIAEGYSVSREKKESFPLTVTSAQKNPTAFYLCASRGQVVHTEAFFGQGTRLTVV.